This T cell receptor beta chain was recovered during a study of shared clonotypes between healthy human individuals. CDR1 and CDR2 from the germline V gene are SGHRS and YFSETQ. CDR3 size: 15 residues. Trimming cost V 4 bases and J 0 bases, with 14 bases left between them. The study enrolled healthy HIV-negative adults without recent acute infections or vaccinations as donors. Sorted-subset replicate PCR reactions contained approximately 190 ng DNA, corresponding to tens of thousands of T cell genomes. The method was immunoSEQ multiplex PCR; TCRdb's version includes in-frame clones alone and lacks a portion of them. The table shows some 87,000 clones, with 60% to 70% occurring only once.

The genes are TRBV5-1 and TRBJ2-7, with D hard to call. Sequencing was done on a sample of memory CD8+ T cells sorted from blood. Subset described: CD45RO+ cells pooled with CCR7-negative TemRA cells. The sequence was obtained from a man aged 25 to 40 in good health. CDR3 sequence: CASSPHLPSSYEQYF. In DNA form, the CDR3 reads TGCGCCAGCAGCCCCCATTTACCTAGCTCCTACGAGCAGTACTTC.